What follows are 15 T cell receptor beta chains derived from one specimen sequenced in a study of T cell responses to AZD1222 COVID-19 vaccine. TCRdb's copy holds only in-frame clones and misses some; the assay was immunoSEQ multiplex PCR. This table has 100,000 to 150,000 clones, about 91% appearing once. The source material was peripheral blood, sampled 28 days after the second AZD1222 dose. Receptors originate from an adult who received the AZD1222 COVID-19 vaccine.

J is TRBJ1-1 and V is TRBV29-1; possibly TRBD1 for D (5 bases). Deletions cut 5 bases from V and 3 bases from J, with 13 bases between. The germline gives CDR1 SQVTM, CDR2 ANQGSEA. This CDR3 region has 13 residues. CDR3 sequence: CSVTNFRDTEAFF. The DNA of the CDR3 is TGCAGCGTTACGAACTTCAGGGACACTGAAGCTTTCTTT.

The J gene is TRBJ1-6, the V gene TRBV30; D possibly corresponds to TRBD1 (5 bases). Germline CDR1 and CDR2: GTSNPN and SVGIG (reference sequence). The CDR3 runs 15 residues. Trimming cost V 4 bases and J 5 bases, with 15 bases left between them. This CDR3 is CAWTAWAGHNSPLHF. DNA for the CDR3: TGTGCCTGGACCGCATGGGCGGGACATAATTCACCCCTCCACTTT.

The chain joins TRBV6-6 to TRBJ2-7; 13 bases are shared with TRBD2. Germline V gene data show CDR1 as MNHNY and CDR2 as SVGAGI (reference sequence). Losses at the gene ends were 7 bases for V and 2 bases for J; bases not matched to a gene: 8. This CDR3 comprises 16 residues. CDR3 protein: CASTARLAGGTYEQYF. The CDR3 DNA reads as TGTGCCAGCACCGCGAGACTAGCGGGGGGAACCTACGAGCAGTACTTC.

The V gene is TRBV2, the J gene TRBJ2-7, with D perhaps assigned TRBD1 or TRBD2 (6 bases each). Trimming pared 6 bases from V and 3 bases from J, leaving 12 bases between. The CDR3 consists of 13 residues. CDR1 is SNHLY, CDR2 FYNNEI, per germline. CDR3 nucleotide sequence: TGTGCCAGCAGGCGGGACACCTACTACGAGCAGTACTTC. This sequence encodes CASRRDTYYEQYF.

This chain uses TRBV18 with TRBJ1-1; tentatively, D is TRBD1 (5 bases). Germline V gene data show CDR1 as KGHSH and CDR2 as LQKENI. Trimming cost V 4 bases and J 0 bases, with 6 bases left between them. This CDR3 has 13 amino acids. CDR3 residues: CASSQGLNTEAFF. The CDR3 coding sequence is TGTGCCAGCTCACAGGGGTTGAACACTGAAGCTTTCTTT. The full variable domain, completed using reference TRBV18 and TRBJ1-1, is NAGVMQNPRHLVRRRGQEARLRCSPMKGHSHVYWYRQLPEEGLKFMVYLQKENIIDESGMPKERFSAEFPKEGPSILRIQQVVRGDSAAYFCASSQGLNTEAFFGQGTRLTVV.

V is TRBV5-1 and J is TRBJ2-1, with 13 bases identical to TRBD2. J was trimmed by 3 bases and V by 0 bases; bases with no gene match: 6. Germline V gene data show CDR1 as SGHRS and CDR2 as YFSETQ. The CDR3 extends over 18 amino acids. The CDR3 spells CASSLGLAGGYLYNEQFF. The DNA for the CDR3 is TGCGCCAGCAGCTTGGGACTAGCGGGGGGCTACCTCTACAATGAGCAGTTCTTC.

This rearrangement joins TRBV3-1 (or the pseudogene TRBV3-2) to TRBJ2-7, with TRBD1 matching 8 bases. V lost 4 bases and J lost 2; bases outside the gene matches: 4. The CDR3 loop spans 14 amino acids. The germline CDR1 and CDR2 sequences are LGHDT and YNNKEL (reference sequence). The CDR3 DNA sequence: TGTGCCAGCAGCCTCGGGACAGGCGCCTACGAGCAGTACTTC. Encoded protein: CASSLGTGAYEQYF.

CDR3 nucleotide sequence: TGTGCCAGCAGTGAGAGGACTCTGAATAATCCCGCGAAGACCCAGTACTTC. Protein product: CASSERTLNNPAKTQYF. The genes are TRBV2 and TRBJ2-5; D possibly corresponds to TRBD2 (5 bases). The CDR3 consists of 17 residues. Germline CDR1 reads SNHLY; CDR2 reads FYNNEI. V lost 3 bases, J lost 6 bases, and 23 bases lay in between.

Only one count was recorded for this clone. This chain uses TRBV27 with TRBJ2-5; D remains ambiguous. The germline CDR1 and CDR2 sequences are MNHEY and SMNVEV (reference sequence). The CDR3 sequence is 12 residues long. Trimming shortened V by 6 bases and J by 7 bases, and 12 bases separated the two germline ends. As DNA, the CDR3 is TGTGCCAGCAGCCCCCTCTGGGGGACCCAGTACTTC. Protein sequence: CASSPLWGTQYF.

The V gene is TRBV6-6, the J gene TRBJ2-1; no clear D gene. The ends were cut back, 0 bases at V and 9 bases at J, with 6 bases in the middle. The CDR3 length is 12 residues. Germline V gene lookup returns CDR1 MNHNY and CDR2 SVGAGI (reference sequence). The CDR3 coding sequence is TGTGCCAGCAGTTACTCGATCGGTGAGCAGTTCTTC. This gives the protein CASSYSIGEQFF.

V usage is TRBV21-1 and J usage is TRBJ1-1; TRBD1 was called by the table and not checked on the DNA. TRBV21-1 counts as a pseudogene. The CDR3 is 15 residues long. CDR3 loop: CASSKIAGLNTEAFF. In nucleotides, the CDR3 is TGTGCCAGCAGCAAAATCGCAGGGCTTAACACTGAAGCTTTCTTT.

The chain employs TRBV6-6 and TRBJ2-3; D possibly corresponds to TRBD2 (6 bases). CDR3 length: 13 residues. Per germline, CDR1 MNHNY and CDR2 SVGAGI (reference sequence). Trimming removed 5 bases from V and 2 bases from J, with 8 bases in between. The CDR3 region is CASSGTYTDTQYF. The CDR3 DNA sequence: TGTGCCAGCAGTGGGACTTACACAGATACGCAGTATTTT.

This sequence joins TRBV27 and TRBJ1-4; D not resolved. The germline V gene encodes CDR1 MNHEY and CDR2 SMNVEV (reference sequence). The CDR3 is 14 amino acids. V was cut by 5 bases and J by 5 bases, with 12 bases left in between. This chain's CDR3 is CASSLRQVNEKLFF. The CDR3 DNA reads TGTGCCAGCAGTCTCAGACAAGTGAATGAAAAACTGTTTTTT.

V and J are TRBV6-5 and TRBJ1-2; D is unresolved. CDR3 length equals 15 residues. Trimming took 4 bases from V and 3 from J, leaving 15 bases between them. CDR1 and CDR2 from the germline V gene are MNHEY and SVGAGI. CDR3 DNA: TGTGCCAGCAGTTCCCTAGGGTCGGTCCACTATGGCTACACCTTC. It yields the protein CASSSLGSVHYGYTF.

The chain carries TRBV6-1 and TRBJ1-4; unclear D gene. Germline V gene lookup returns CDR1 MNHNS and CDR2 SASEGT. This CDR3 is built from 12 residues. V was shortened by 3 bases and J by 5 bases, with 4 bases between the two germline ends. This CDR3 is CASSDWNEKLFF. The CDR3 nucleotides read TGTGCCAGCAGTGATTGGAATGAAAAACTGTTTTTT.